The next 9 T cell receptor beta chains were all read from a single sample in a study of coeliac disease (dated by TCRdb to about 2022). Library generation was performed with the immunoSEQ multiplex PCR assay. TCRdb obtained this table from immuneACCESS and retained in-frame rearrangements with V and J assigned. These tables miss some clones; where compared with another copy, unresolved V genes account for less than half of the shortfall, and the remainder is unexplained. This sample lists approximately 3,800 clones; 64% were detected once. The top ten clonotypes cover 20% to 30% of the sample. The source material was lymphocytes from the gut lamina propria. The cell subset or site label, as the study defines it: lamina propria cell (LPC) fraction of small intestinal biopsy. These receptors all come from a young woman without celiac disease.

The J gene is TRBJ1-1, the V gene TRBV10-1, with D possibly matching TRBD1 (6 bases). There are 13 residues in the CDR3. Trimming removed 7 bases at V and 3 bases at J, with 12 bases between. Germline V lookup: CDR1 WNHNN, CDR2 SYGVQD (reference sequence). CDR3 sequence (DNA): TGCGCCAGCATGGGGGCGTCCGACACTGAAGCTTTCTTT. It encodes CASMGASDTEAFF.

This chain links TRBV28 with TRBJ1-1, with TRBD1 matching 9 bases. This CDR3 spans 13 amino acids. V lost 6 bases and J lost 3; bases outside the gene matches: 2. Germline V gene data show CDR1 as MDHEN and CDR2 as SYDVKM. The CDR3 loop reads CASSWTGDTEAFF. CDR3 nucleotide sequence: TGTGCCAGCAGCTGGACAGGGGACACTGAAGCTTTCTTT.

The gene calls are TRBV18 and TRBJ2-3; TRBD2 agrees at 9 bases. Germline V CDR1 and CDR2: KGHSH, LQKENI. The CDR3 is 16 amino acids. Unmatched junction bases numbered 3, after V lost 0 bases and J lost 2 bases. CDR3 in amino acids: CASSPPSGRNTDTQYF. CDR3 DNA sequence: TGTGCCAGCTCACCACCGAGCGGGAGGAACACAGATACGCAGTATTTT.

Turning to this clone: A read error likely explains this, since a far larger clone differs by one base. The chain combines TRBV7-8 with TRBJ2-7; tentative D call: TRBD1 (6 bases). V was trimmed by 7 bases and J by 2 bases, leaving 18 bases between them. CDR1 and CDR2 from the germline V gene are SGHVS and FQNEAQ. The CDR3 contains 15 residues. In nucleotides, the CDR3 is TGTGCCAGCAAGGGGGAGATCTTCCTGCCCTACGAGCAGTACTTC. It codes for CASKGEIFLPYEQYF.

The chain recombines TRBV2 with TRBJ1-3; D is uncertain. CDR3 size: 13 residues. CDR1 SNHLY and CDR2 FYNNEI come from the germline V gene. V lost 6 bases and J 0 bases, leaving 6 bases between the germline ends. The CDR3 spells CASSQISGNTIYF. In DNA, the CDR3 is TGTGCCAGCAGCCAAATCTCTGGAAACACCATATATTTT.

This CDR3 reads CASSYLRGLNEKLFF. The CDR3 coding sequence is TGTGCCAGCAGTTACCTCAGAGGGTTAAATGAAAAACTGTTTTTT. J is TRBJ1-4 and V is TRBV6-5; no reliable D call. In germline, CDR1 is MNHEY, CDR2 SVGAGI. The CDR3 is made up of 15 amino acids. V lost 2 bases and J lost 5, with 12 bases in between.

The chain carries TRBV28 and TRBJ1-2; 9 bases map to TRBD1. This CDR3 region has 15 residues. Germline CDR1 MDHEN, CDR2 SYDVKM. The V and J ends lost 6 bases and 3 bases, in that order; junction bases with no gene match: 8. The CDR3 spells CASRGADRGDYGYTF. As DNA, the CDR3 is TGTGCCAGCAGGGGGGCCGACAGGGGGGACTATGGCTACACCTTC.

V usage is TRBV27 and J usage is TRBJ1-2; TRBD1 matches 7 bases. The CDR3 is 13 residues long. CDR1 and CDR2 (germline): MNHEY, SMNVEV (reference sequence). Trimming took 7 bases from V and 9 from J; bases not matched to a gene: 11. The DNA for the CDR3 is TGTGCCAGCAAGATGGGACAGCTATGGAGCTACACCTTC. It specifies CASKMGQLWSYTF.

The genes are TRBV18 and TRBJ2-7; 7 positions agree with TRBD2. Germline assignment: CDR1 KGHSH and CDR2 LQKENI. The CDR3 runs 15 residues. J lost 0 bases, V lost 0 bases, and 2 bases had no gene match. The CDR3 nucleotides read TGTGCCAGCTCACCACCGGGGGGGAGCTCCTACGAGCAGTACTTC. Encoded protein: CASSPPGGSSYEQYF.